The clone carrying this T cell receptor beta chain was recorded a few times. Its antigen remains unknown. The data originate from a study of response to subunit inactivated influenza vaccine. Findings and limits, study-wide: Each seasonal influenza vaccination recruits few new T cells, the authors suggested.

Trimming cost V 5 bases and J 4 bases; bases outside gene matches: 2. Germline loops: CDR1 LNHNV, CDR2 YYDKDF (reference sequence). The CDR3 extends over 15 amino acids. TCRdb re-derived calls from the RT-PCR reads in MiXCR, one entry per CDR3 protein. The table lists 550,000 to 600,000 distinct CDR3 sequences, around 11% of them singletons, with roughly 10% in the top ten. The receptor's source is a man aged 45-65 years who received an inactivated influenza vaccine. The sequenced sample was PBMCs from blood, obtained on the day of vaccination. The rearrangement uses TRBV15 and TRBJ2-2; 12 bases are shared with TRBD1. The chain's CDR3 is CATSGTGGPTGELFF. DNA for the CDR3: TGTGCCACCAGCGGGACAGGGGGCCCCACCGGGGAGCTGTTTTTT.